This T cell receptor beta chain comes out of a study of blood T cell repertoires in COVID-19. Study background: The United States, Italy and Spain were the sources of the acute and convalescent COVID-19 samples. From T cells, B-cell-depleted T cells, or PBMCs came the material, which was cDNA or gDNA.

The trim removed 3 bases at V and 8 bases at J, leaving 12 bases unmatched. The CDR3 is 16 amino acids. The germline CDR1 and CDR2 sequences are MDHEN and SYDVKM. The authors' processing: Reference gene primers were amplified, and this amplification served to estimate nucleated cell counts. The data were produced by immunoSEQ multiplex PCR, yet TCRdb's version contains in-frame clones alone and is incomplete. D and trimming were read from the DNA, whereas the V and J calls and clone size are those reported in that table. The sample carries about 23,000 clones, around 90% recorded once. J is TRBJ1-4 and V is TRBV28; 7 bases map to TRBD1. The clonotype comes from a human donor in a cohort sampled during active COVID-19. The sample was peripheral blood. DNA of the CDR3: TGTGCCAGCAGTTTGGGATCGACAGGGATCCGGGAAAAACTGTTTTTT. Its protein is CASSLGSTGIREKLFF. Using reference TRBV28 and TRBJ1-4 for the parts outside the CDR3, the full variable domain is DVKVTQSSRYLVKRTGEKVFLECVQDMDHENMFWYRQDPGLGLRLIYFSYDVKMKEKGDIPEGYSVSREKKERFSLILESASTNQTSMYLCASSLGSTGIREKLFFGSGTQLSVL.